The subject of this entry is one T cell receptor beta chain. These data come from a study of cytomegalovirus exposure and HLA in healthy donors. The primer mix had 60 Vbeta and 13 Jbeta primers. Sequencing used immunoSEQ multiplex PCR; TCRdb keeps in-frame clones, though not all of them. This table holds roughly 120,000 clones, approximately 80% found once. Germline V CDR1 and CDR2: KGHSH, LQKENI. V was clipped by 3 bases and J by 5 bases; unmatched bases: 1. The CDR3 runs 13 residues. The sample comprised PBMCs. This TCR was recovered from a man aged 50-60 years in good health and CMV-seropositive. The chain uses TRBV18 and TRBJ2-5; 9 nucleotides line up with TRBD2. The chain's CDR3 is CASSPGTSETQYF. The CDR3 nucleotides are TGTGCCAGCTCACCGGGGACTAGCGAGACCCAGTACTTC.